Listed here are 2 T cell receptor beta chains from one sample, sequenced in a study of blood T cell repertoires in COVID-19. Repertoires were generated with immunoSEQ multiplex PCR, while TCRdb's copy carries only in-frame clones and drops some. The repertoire holds under 200,000 clones, with approximately 79% as singletons. What was sequenced was peripheral blood. These receptors were taken from a man between 60 and 70 years old with active or convalescent COVID-19.

CDR3 residues: CASSDRRTGELFF. CDR3 DNA sequence: TGTGCCAGCAGTGACCGTCGGACCGGGGAGCTGTTTTTT. The V gene is TRBV2, the J gene TRBJ2-2; D call uncertain. This CDR3 has 13 amino acids. The germline V gene encodes CDR1 SNHLY and CDR2 FYNNEI. Trimming stripped 3 bases from V and 5 bases from J, with 7 bases between.

This clone was counted between two and nine times. V gene TRBV19 combines with J gene TRBJ1-5; a possible D gene is TRBD1 (6 bases). The CDR3 spans 13 residues. From germline, CDR1 is LNHDA and CDR2 SQIVND (reference sequence). V lost 7 bases and J 8 bases, leaving 15 bases between the germline ends. The CDR3 protein is CASTRGTKEPQHF. In nucleotides, the CDR3 is TGTGCCAGTACAAGGGGGACAAAGGAGCCCCAGCATTTT.